This TCR beta chain was obtained from a study of blood T cell repertoires in COVID-19. Study-wide context: Sites in the United States, Italy and Spain provided acute and convalescent COVID-19 samples. PBMCs, B-cell-depleted T cells, or T cells provided the cDNA or gDNA that made up the material.

CDR1 is GTSNPN, CDR2 SVGIG, per germline (reference sequence). The V and J ends lost 4 bases and 3 bases respectively, with 15 bases between them. The CDR3 consists of 14 residues. As processed by the authors: The authors estimated nucleated cell counts from reference gene primer amplification. Assay used: immunoSEQ multiplex PCR; TCRdb lists only in-frame clones, some missing. D and trimming were read from the DNA, whereas the V and J calls and clone size are those reported in that table. Of approximately 260,000 clones detected, roughly 90% appear once; the ten largest clones hold 2% to 2.5%. This TCR was sampled from a man in his fifties with acute or convalescent COVID-19. This chain uses TRBV30 with TRBJ1-2; tentative D call: TRBD1 (6 bases). Sample: peripheral blood. CDR3: CAWTSRDTYYGYTF. Written as DNA, the CDR3 is TGTGCCTGGACTTCACGGGACACCTACTATGGCTACACCTTC.